The following is a T cell receptor (beta chain) sequence with its context. Per the original data handling: Amplification with reference gene primers provided the estimates of nucleated cell counts. Produced via immunoSEQ multiplex PCR; TCRdb's table is partial and in-frame only. V, J and clone size derive from that table, while D and trimming were established from the DNA sequence. The table lists about 220,000 clones, more than 80% of them singletons. Germline lookup yields CDR1 SEHNR and CDR2 FQNEAQ (reference sequence). The CDR3 length is 15 residues. Trimming took off 1 base at V and 7 bases at J, with 16 bases between the two ends. These data belong to a study of blood T cell repertoires in COVID-19.

The sequence was collected from a woman younger than 30 in a cohort exposed to, infected with or recovered from COVID-19 (not recorded which). Sequenced input: PBMCs or T cells enriched from blood (not recorded which). The chain uses TRBV7-9 and TRBJ1-2; D is undetermined. For the CDR3, the DNA is TGTGCCAGCAGCTTAGAAATTACGGGAGAGGGTGGCTACACCTTC. Encoded protein: CASSLEITGEGGYTF.